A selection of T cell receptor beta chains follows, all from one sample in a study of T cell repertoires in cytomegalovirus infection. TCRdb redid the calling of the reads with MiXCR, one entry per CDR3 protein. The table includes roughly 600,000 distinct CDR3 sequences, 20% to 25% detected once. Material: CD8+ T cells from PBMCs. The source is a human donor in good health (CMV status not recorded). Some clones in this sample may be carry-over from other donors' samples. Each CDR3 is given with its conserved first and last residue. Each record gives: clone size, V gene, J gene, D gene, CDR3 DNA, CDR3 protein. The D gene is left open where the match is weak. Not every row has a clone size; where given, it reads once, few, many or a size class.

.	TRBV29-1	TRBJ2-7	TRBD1	TGCAGCGTTGACGGGGGATACAGGGGGGTCACCTACGAGCAGTACTTC	CSVDGGYRGVTYEQYF
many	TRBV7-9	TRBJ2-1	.	TGTGCCAGCAGCTCAGCGGAGGATGAGCAGTTCTTC	CASSSAEDEQFF
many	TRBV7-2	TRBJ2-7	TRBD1	TGTGCCAGCAGCTTAGAGACAGGGGTCCCTCCTCGGGAGCAGTACTTC	CASSLETGVPPREQYF
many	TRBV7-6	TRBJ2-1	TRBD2	TGTGCCAGCAGCCCACGGGGGGACGGTTTCGCTGAGCAGTTCTTC	CASSPRGDGFAEQFF
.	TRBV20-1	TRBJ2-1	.	TGCAGGGGGGAAAATGAGCAGTTCTTC	CRGENEQFF
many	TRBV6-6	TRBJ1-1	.	TGTGCCAGCGCAGACGGACCACGAATGAACACTGAAGCTTTCTTT	CASADGPRMNTEAFF
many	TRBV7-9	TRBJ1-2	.	TGTGCCAGCAGCCCTGAACCCGATGGCTATGGCTACACCTTC	CASSPEPDGYGYTF
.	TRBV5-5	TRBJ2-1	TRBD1	TGTGCCAGCAGCTCAACAGGGGCATGGGATGAGCAGTTCTTC	CASSSTGAWDEQFF
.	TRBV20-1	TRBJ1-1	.	TGCAGTACAGGAGGGGGGCGCGGTAGCGAAGCTTTCTTT	CSTGGGRGSEAFF
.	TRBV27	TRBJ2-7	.	TGTGCCAGCAGTAACAGCCTGCTGGGGGGCGAGCAGTACTTC	CASSNSLLGGEQYF
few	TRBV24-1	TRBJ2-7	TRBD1	TGTGCCACCAGTCAAGGACAGGCTCTTCTGTTCTGCGAGCAGTACTTC	CATSQGQALLFCEQYF
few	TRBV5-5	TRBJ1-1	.	TGTGCCAGCAGCTTGGAGACGGGGGAAGCTTTCTTT	CASSLETGEAFF
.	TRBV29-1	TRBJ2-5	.	TGCAGCGGGTGGGAAGAGACCCAGTACTTC	CSGWEETQYF
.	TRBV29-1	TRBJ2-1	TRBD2	TGCAGCGTTGAAGGGCTCCTAGCGGGGGGGCGGAGCTCCTACAATGAGCAGTTCTTC	CSVEGLLAGGRSSYNEQFF
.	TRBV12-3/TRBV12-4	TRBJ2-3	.	TGTGCCAGCAGGGGACTCCTGCCCTCGTCGGACGGCACAGATACGCAGTATTTT	CASRGLLPSSDGTDTQYF
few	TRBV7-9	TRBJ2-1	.	TGTGCCAGCAGCGGCAGGGGTGGCTCCTACAATGAGCAGTTCTTC	CASSGRGGSYNEQFF
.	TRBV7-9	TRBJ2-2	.	TGTGCCAGCAGCCCATCTCTGTTTGCCGGGGAGCTGTTTTTT	CASSPSLFAGELFF
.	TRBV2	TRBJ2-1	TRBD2	TGTGCCAGCAGTGAAGGGACTAGCACCTACAATGAGCAGTTCTTC	CASSEGTSTYNEQFF
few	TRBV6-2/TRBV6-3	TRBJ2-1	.	TGTGCCAGCAGGGGGACAAACTACAATGAGCAGTTCTTC	CASRGTNYNEQFF
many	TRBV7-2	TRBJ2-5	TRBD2	TGTGCCAGCAGCTTTCGGGGGGGCCACAGAGAGACCCAGTACTTC	CASSFRGGHRETQYF
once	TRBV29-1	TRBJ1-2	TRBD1	TGCAGCGTTAAGGACAGGACTAACTATGGCTACACCTTC	CSVKDRTNYGYTF
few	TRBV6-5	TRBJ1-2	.	TGTGCCAGCAGTTACGATGCCGTCGGGCTTGGTGGCTACACCTTC	CASSYDAVGLGGYTF
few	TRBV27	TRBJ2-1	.	TGTGCCAGCGGCCTTGAGCAGTTCTTC	CASGLEQFF
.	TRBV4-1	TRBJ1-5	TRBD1	TGCGCCAGCAGCCAAGCATTACAGGGGGCTAATCAGCCCCAGCATTTT	CASSQALQGANQPQHF
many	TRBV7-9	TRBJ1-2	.	TGTGCCAGCAGCTCTACGGAACGGCGACCCTATGGCTACACCTTC	CASSSTERRPYGYTF
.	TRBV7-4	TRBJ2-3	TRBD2	TGTGCCAGCAGCTTACCGCCTAGCGGGGGCATCACAGATACGCAGTATTTT	CASSLPPSGGITDTQYF
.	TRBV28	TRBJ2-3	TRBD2	TGTGCCACTTCTCAGCGGGGGGTCTTCGATACGCAGTATTTT	CATSQRGVFDTQYF
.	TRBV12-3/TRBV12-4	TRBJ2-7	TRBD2	TGTGCCAGCAGCCCATTCGGGGGTACTAGCGGGGGCTACGAGCAGTACTTC	CASSPFGGTSGGYEQYF
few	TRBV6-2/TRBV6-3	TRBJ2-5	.	TGTGCCAGCGTTCTGGGAGGGGGAGAGACCCAGTACTTC	CASVLGGGETQYF
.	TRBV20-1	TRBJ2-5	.	TGCAGTGCGATATCTGACAGATCTGAGACCCAGTACTTC	CSAISDRSETQYF
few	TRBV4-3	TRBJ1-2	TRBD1	TGCGCCAGCAGCCAAGACACCGGGACAGCCAACTATGGCTACACCTTC	CASSQDTGTANYGYTF
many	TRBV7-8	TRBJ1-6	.	TGTGCCAGCAGGTCAACGCAGGGTGAAATTTCACCCCTCCACTTT	CASRSTQGEISPLHF
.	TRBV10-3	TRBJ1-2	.	TGTGCCATCAGTGAGTCGACTCCGGCATTTGGTGGCTACACCTTC	CAISESTPAFGGYTF
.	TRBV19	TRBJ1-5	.	TGTGCCAGTAACCCCCCGGACTTTAGCAATCAGCCCCAGCATTTT	CASNPPDFSNQPQHF
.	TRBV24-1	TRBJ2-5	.	TGTGCCACCAGTGATTTAGGCGGGCTCGAGACCCAGTACTTC	CATSDLGGLETQYF
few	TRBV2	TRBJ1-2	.	TGTGCCAGCATCCGGACGGGGTCTAACTATGGCTACACCTTC	CASIRTGSNYGYTF
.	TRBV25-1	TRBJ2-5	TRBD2	TGTGCCAGCAGTGAAGATCAGAGCGGGGGCCACCAAGAGACCCAGTACTTC	CASSEDQSGGHQETQYF
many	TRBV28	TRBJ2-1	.	TGTGCCAGCAGTTTGACTCCCTCCTACAATGAGCAGTTCTTC	CASSLTPSYNEQFF
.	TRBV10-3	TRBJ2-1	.	TGTGCCATCGAGCAGGCCCCGGGGCATGAGCAGTTCTTC	CAIEQAPGHEQFF
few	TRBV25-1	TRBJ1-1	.	TGTGCCAGCAGTGAATTTTACGGGGGCGTCACTGAAGCTTTCTTT	CASSEFYGGVTEAFF
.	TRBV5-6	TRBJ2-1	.	TGTGCCAGCAGCTTGGATGGGTTTAGCTCCTACAATGAGCAGTTCTTC	CASSLDGFSSYNEQFF
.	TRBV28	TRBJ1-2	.	TGTGCCAGCAGTACCGGAGGCTATGGCTACACCTTC	CASSTGGYGYTF
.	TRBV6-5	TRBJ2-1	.	TGTGCCAGCAGTTACTCGGGGGGGCCGCTCAATGAGCAGTTCTTC	CASSYSGGPLNEQFF
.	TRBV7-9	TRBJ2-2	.	TGTGCCAGCAGCGACGGACAGAACACCGGGGAGCTGTTTTTT	CASSDGQNTGELFF
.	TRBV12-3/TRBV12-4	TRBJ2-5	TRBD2	TGTGCCAGCAGCACCCCCAGCGGGGAAGAGACCCAGTACTTC	CASSTPSGEETQYF
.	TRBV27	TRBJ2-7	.	TGTGCCAGCAGTTTAAAGGTTTTAGGCTACGAGCAGTACTTC	CASSLKVLGYEQYF
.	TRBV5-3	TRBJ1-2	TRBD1	TGTGCCAGCAGCATCGGGACAGGTTATGGCCACACCTTC	CASSIGTGYGHTF
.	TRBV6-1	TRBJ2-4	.	TGTGCCAGCAGTGAAGAGGGATCCCGGACGCTTCAGTACTTC	CASSEEGSRTLQYF
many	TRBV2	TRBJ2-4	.	TGTGCCAGCAGTCTCAGGGTGTACTGGCTGAAAAACATTCAGTACTTC	CASSLRVYWLKNIQYF
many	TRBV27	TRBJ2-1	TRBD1	TGTGCCAGCAGTGACGGGGTAGGGACAGGGAAATTCGATGAGCAGTTCTTC	CASSDGVGTGKFDEQFF
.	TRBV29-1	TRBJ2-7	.	TGCAGCTTTCGGGACACCAGGTCCTACGAGCAGTACTTC	CSFRDTRSYEQYF
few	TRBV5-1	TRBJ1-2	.	TGCGCCAGCAGCCCTATTCCGATGGCTAACTATGGCTACACCTTC	CASSPIPMANYGYTF